This T cell receptor (beta chain) stems from a study of T cells in Graves' hyperthyroidism and ophthalmopathy. RNA transcripts were the template for amplifying TCR beta CDR3 regions. With the HTBI primer set, the TCR CDR3 went through a first round of RT-PCR. Each CDR3 protein is one row after TCRdb ran MiXCR on the multiplex PCR reads. This table holds about 300,000 distinct CDR3 sequences, around a fifth found once. A few counts support this clonotype. Antigen unknown. Whole-study results and caveats: Most clonotypes expanded in the thyroid (above 0.001) were also present in blood.

Germline V gene lookup returns CDR1 SEHNR and CDR2 FQNEAQ (reference sequence). CDR3 size: 14 residues. V shed 7 bases, J shed 1 base, and the junction held 7 bases outside the gene matches. Exclusions: uncontrolled infection, other autoimmune disease, pregnancy, lactation. Material for sequencing was blood. The gene calls are TRBV7-9 and TRBJ2-7, with TRBD2 identical over 7 bases. The TCR sequence derives from a man in his fifties with Graves' ophthalmopathy. The chain's CDR3 is CASTLGGNSYEQYF. CDR3 in DNA: TGTGCCAGCACCCTGGGGGGGAATTCCTACGAGCAGTACTTC.